This TCR beta chain was captured by sequencing in a study of lung T cells in sarcoidosis with Löfgren's syndrome. Study-wide background: Löfgren's syndrome patients were the main repertoire analysis focus.

This clonotype was seen at least ten times. TCRdb used MiXCR to reprocess the reads, holding one entry per CDR3 protein. The table lists around 60,000 distinct CDR3 sequences, 20% to 25% of them singletons. The sequence came from a human donor with sarcoidosis (Löfgren's syndrome or another form), or a control subject (not recorded which). The sample comprised CD4+ T cells from PBMCs.

The chain's CDR3 is CASKLSGTGGYNEQFF. CDR3 DNA: TGTGCCAGCAAACTATCCGGGACAGGGGGCTACAATGAGCAGTTCTTC. The chain links TRBV28 to TRBJ2-1; 11 nucleotides line up with TRBD1. The V and J ends lost 7 bases and 3 bases, in that order; junction bases with no gene match: 8. Germline CDR1 is MDHEN and CDR2 is SYDVKM. This CDR3 is 16 amino acids long.